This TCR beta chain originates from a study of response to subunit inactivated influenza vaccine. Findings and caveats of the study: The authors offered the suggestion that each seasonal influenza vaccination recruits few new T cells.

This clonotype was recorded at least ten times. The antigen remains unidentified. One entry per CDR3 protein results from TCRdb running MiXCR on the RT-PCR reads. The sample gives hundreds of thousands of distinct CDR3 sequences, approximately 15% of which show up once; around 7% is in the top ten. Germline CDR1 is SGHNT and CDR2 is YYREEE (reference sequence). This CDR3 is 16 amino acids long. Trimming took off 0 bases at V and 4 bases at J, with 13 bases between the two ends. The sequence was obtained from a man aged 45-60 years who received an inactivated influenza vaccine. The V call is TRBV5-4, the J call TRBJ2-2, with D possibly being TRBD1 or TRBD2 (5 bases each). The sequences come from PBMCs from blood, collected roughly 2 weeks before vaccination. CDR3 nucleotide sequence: TGTGCCAGCAGCTTGGGGGAAAAGGGACCCACCGGGGAGCTGTTTTTT. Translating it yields CASSLGEKGPTGELFF.